This TCR beta chain was identified during a study of siplizumab effects on memory and regulatory T cells. Findings of the study overall: An assignable phenotype, naive or memory, was missing from roughly 86-96% of proliferating CD4+ or CD8+ clones. Siplizumab significantly reduced alloreactive sequences traceable to unstimulated CD4+ memory cells. With siplizumab, Treg-derived clones averaged roughly 70% of mappable alloreactive CD4+ clones, versus 26.9% in controls.

Data came from immunoSEQ multiplex PCR; TCRdb stores just in-frame clones and leaves some out. Here the sample spans 85,000 to 130,000 clones, roughly 94% being singletons. As regards this clone: Its antigen remains unidentified.

The CDR3 length is 12 residues. Trimming took off 4 bases at V and 7 bases at J, with 8 bases between the two ends. Germline CDR1 MNHNY, CDR2 SVGAGI (reference sequence). The rearrangement links TRBV6-6 to TRBJ2-1, with D possibly TRBD1 on 5 matching bases. The sequencing input was Tregs sorted from blood. The receptor was derived from a human donor in good health. DNA for the CDR3: TGTGCCAGCAGTTTTGGACATAATGAGCAGTTCTTC. Its translation: CASSFGHNEQFF.